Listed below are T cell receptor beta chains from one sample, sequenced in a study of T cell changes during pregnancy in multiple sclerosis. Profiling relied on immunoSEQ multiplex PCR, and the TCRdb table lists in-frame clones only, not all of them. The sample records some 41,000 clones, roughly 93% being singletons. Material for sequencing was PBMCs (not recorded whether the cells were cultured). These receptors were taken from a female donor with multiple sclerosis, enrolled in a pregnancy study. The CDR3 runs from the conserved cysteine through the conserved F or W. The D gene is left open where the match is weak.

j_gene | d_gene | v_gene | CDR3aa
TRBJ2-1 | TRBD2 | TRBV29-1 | CSVPITGTSDPHEQFF
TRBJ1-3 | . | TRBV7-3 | CASSLTGGSGNTIYF
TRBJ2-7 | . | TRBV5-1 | CASSPGTVSSYEQYF
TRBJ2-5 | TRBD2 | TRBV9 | CASSVDGDGRETQYF
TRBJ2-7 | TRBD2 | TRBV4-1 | CASSQAGGLNDEQYF
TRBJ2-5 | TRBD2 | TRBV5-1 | CASSSPLTSGAQETQYF
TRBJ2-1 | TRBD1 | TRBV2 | CASKWTGVANEQFF
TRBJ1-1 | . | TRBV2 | CASRGEVVGNTEAFF
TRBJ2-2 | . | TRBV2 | CASSEDVGGELFF
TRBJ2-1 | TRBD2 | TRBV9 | CASSVVTSGKKNEQFF
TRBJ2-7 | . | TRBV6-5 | CASATRLAEQYF
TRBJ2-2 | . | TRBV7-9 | CASSSQGTGELFF
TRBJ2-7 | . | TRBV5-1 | CASSYSDRPNYEQYF
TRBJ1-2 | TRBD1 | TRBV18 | CASSPPYDRAQGYTF
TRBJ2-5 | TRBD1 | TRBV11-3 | CASSRDRAETQYF
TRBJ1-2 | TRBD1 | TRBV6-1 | CASRPGQGYGYTF
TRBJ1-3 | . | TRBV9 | CASSVGGLENTIYF
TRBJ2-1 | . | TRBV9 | CASSVYRWEQFF
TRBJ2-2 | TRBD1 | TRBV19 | CASSKTGTGNTGELFF
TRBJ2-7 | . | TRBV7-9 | CASSLVGGGAYEQYF
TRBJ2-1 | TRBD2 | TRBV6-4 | CASSELAGNYNEQFF
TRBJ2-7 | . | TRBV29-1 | CSVELGVAYEQYF
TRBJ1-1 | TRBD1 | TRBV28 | CASSISRGLTEAFF
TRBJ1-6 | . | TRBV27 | CASSLYGYSGAVNSPLHF
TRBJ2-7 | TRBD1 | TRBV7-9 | CASSSYRGLDEQYF
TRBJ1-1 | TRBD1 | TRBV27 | CASSLGQATEAFF
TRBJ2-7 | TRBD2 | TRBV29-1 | CSVEGLAGASYEQYF
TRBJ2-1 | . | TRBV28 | CASSLPSRNEQFF
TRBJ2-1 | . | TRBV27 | CASGPQGPYNEQFF
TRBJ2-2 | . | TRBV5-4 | CASSEGSSGELFF